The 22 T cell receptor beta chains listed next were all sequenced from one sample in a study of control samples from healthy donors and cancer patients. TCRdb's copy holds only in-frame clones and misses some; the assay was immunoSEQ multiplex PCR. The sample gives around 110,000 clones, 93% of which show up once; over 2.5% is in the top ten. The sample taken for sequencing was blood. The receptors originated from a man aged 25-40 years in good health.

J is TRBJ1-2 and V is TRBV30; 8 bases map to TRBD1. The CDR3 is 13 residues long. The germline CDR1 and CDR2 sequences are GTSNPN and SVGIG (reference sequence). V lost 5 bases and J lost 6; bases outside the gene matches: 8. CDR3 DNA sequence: TGTGCCTGGGGACCTTCAGGGGGCAATGGCTACACCTTC. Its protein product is CAWGPSGGNGYTF.

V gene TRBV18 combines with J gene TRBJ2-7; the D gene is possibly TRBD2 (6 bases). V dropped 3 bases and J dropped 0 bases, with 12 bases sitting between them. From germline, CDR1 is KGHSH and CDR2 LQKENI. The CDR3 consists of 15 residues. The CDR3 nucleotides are TGTGCCAGCTCACCCGGGGCGGGAAGCTCCTACGAGCAGTACGTC. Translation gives CASSPGAGSSYEQYV.

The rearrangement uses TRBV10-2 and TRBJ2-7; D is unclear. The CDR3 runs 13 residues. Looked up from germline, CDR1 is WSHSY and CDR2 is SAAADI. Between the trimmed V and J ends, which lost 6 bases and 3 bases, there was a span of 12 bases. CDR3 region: CASSGSSGYEQYF. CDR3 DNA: TGCGCCAGCAGCGGGTCGTCGGGCTACGAGCAGTACTTC.

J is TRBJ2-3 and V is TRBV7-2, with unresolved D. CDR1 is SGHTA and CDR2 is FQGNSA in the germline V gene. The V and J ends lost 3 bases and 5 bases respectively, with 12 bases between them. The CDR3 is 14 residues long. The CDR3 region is CASSFASAVDTQYF. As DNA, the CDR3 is TGTGCCAGCAGCTTTGCGAGCGCGGTAGATACGCAGTATTTT.

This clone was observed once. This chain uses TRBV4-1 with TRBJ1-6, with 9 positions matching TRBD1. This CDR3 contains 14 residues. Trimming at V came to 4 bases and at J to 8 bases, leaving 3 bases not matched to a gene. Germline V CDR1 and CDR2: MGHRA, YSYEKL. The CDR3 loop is CASSLGQGDSPLHF. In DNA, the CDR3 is TGCGCCAGCAGCCTGGGACAGGGAGATTCACCCCTCCACTTT.

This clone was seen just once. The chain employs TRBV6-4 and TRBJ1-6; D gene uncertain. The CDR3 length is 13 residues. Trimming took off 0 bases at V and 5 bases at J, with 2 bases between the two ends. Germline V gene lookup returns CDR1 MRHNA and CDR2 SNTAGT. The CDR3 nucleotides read TGTGCCAGCAGTGACTCGGATAATTCACCCCTCCACTTT. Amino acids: CASSDSDNSPLHF.

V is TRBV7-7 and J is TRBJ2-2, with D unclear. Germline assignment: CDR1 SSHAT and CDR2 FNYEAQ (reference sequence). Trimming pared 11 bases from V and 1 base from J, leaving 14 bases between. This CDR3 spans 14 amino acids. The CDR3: CASRVGKNTGELFF. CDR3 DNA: TGTGCCTCCCGGGTGGGGAAGAACACCGGGGAGCTGTTTTTT.

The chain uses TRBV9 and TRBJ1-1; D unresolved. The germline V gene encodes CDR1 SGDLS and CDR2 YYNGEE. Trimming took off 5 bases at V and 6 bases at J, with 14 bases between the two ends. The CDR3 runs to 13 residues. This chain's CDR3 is CASSPDLAAEAFF. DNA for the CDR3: TGTGCCAGCAGTCCCGACTTGGCCGCTGAAGCTTTCTTT.

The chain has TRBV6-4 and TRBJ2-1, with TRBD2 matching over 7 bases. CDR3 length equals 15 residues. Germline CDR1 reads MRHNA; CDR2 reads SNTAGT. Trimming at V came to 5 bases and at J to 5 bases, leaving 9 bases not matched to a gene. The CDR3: CASSLGRGTDNEQFF. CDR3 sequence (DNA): TGTGCCAGCAGTTTAGGGCGGGGGACGGACAATGAGCAGTTCTTC.

The CDR3 bases are TGTGCCAGTAGTTCCTTGACAGGGGCAGAGACCCAGTACTTC. Translated, it gives CASSSLTGAETQYF. The J gene is TRBJ2-5, the V gene TRBV19; 8 positions agree with TRBD1. Trimming cost V 5 bases and J 4 bases; bases outside gene matches: 6. There are 14 residues in the CDR3. Germline V gene sequence: CDR1 LNHDA, CDR2 SQIVND (reference sequence).

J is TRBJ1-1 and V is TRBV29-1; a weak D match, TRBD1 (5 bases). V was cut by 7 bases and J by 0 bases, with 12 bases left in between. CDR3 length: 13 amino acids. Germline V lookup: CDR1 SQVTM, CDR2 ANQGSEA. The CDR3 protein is CSAQGGMNTEAFF. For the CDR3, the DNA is TGCAGCGCCCAGGGTGGGATGAACACTGAAGCTTTCTTT.

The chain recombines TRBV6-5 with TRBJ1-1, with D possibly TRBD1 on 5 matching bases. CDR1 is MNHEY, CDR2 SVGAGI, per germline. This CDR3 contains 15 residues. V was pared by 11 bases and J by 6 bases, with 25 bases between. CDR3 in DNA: TGTGCCGCTAAACGGGGCGCGGGGGGTTTATCTGAAGCTTTCTTT. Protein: CAAKRGAGGLSEAFF.

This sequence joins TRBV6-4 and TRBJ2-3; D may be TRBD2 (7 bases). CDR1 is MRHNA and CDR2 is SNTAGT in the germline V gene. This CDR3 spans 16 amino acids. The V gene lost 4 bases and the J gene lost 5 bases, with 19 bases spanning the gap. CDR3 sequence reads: CASSVKSGGPVDTQYF. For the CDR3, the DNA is TGTGCCAGCAGTGTAAAGTCCGGGGGGCCAGTAGATACGCAGTATTTT.

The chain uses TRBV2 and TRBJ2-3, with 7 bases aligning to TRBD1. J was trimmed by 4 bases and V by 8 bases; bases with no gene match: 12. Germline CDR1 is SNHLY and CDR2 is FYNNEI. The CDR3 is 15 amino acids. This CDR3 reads CASPLFSQGADTQYF. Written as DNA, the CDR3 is TGTGCCAGCCCTCTTTTTTCCCAGGGGGCAGATACGCAGTATTTT.

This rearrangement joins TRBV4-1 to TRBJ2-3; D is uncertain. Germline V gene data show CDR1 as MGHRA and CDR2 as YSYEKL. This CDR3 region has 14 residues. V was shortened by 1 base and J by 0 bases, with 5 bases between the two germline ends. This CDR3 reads CASSQGSSTDTQYF. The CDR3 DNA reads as TGCGCCAGCAGCCAAGGATCGAGCACAGATACGCAGTATTTT.

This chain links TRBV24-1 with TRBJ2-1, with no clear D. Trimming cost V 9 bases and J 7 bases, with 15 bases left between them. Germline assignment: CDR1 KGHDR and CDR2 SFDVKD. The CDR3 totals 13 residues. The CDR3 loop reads CATRGLALNEQFF. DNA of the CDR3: TGTGCCACCCGAGGTTTAGCTCTGAATGAGCAGTTCTTC.

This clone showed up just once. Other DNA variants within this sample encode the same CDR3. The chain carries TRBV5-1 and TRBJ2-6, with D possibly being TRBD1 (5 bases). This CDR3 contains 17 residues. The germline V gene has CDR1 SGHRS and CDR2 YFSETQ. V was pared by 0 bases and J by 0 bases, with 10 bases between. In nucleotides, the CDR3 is TGCGCCAGCAGCTTGGTAGGGGTGGTCTCTGGGGCCAACGTCCTGACTTTC. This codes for CASSLVGVVSGANVLTF.

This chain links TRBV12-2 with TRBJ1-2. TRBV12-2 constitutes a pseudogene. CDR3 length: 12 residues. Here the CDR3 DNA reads TGTGCAAGTCGCTTAGCCACTAATGGCTACACCTTC. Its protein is CASRLATNGYTF.

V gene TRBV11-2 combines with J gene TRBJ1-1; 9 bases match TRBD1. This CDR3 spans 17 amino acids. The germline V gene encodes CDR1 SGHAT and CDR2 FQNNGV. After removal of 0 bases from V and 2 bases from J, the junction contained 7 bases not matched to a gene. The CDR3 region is CASSLDGTGSINTEAFF. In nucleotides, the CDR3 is TGTGCCAGCAGCTTAGACGGGACAGGGAGTATAAACACTGAAGCTTTCTTT.

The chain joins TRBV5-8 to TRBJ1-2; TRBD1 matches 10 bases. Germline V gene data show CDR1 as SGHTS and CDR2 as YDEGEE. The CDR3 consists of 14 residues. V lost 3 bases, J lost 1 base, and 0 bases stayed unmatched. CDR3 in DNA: TGTGCCAGCAGCTGGGACAGGGGTAACTATGGCTACACCTTC. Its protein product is CASSWDRGNYGYTF.

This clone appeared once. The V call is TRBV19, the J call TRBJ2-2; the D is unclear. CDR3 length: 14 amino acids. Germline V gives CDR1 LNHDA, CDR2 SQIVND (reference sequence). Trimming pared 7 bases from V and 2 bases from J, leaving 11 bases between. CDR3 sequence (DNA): TGTGCCAGTACAGACTGGGATAACACCGGGGAGCTGTTTTTT. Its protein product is CASTDWDNTGELFF.

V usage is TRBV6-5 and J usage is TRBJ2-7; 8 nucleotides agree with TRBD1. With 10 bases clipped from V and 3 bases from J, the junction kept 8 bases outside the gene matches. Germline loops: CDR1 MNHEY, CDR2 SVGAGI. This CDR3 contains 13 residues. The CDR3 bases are TGTGCCACTGCGACAGGGGACTTCTACGAGCAGTACTTC. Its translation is CATATGDFYEQYF.